This T cell receptor beta chain appears in the sequencing data of a study of graft-versus-host responses after intestinal transplantation. Study results and limitations: Early HvG declines after transplant were associated with peak circulating GvH clone levels. Ileal or blood samples showed some GvH clones first, and such clones were also found in recipient marrow.

Looked up from germline, CDR1 is LGHNA and CDR2 is YSLEER. This CDR3 comprises 18 residues. Sequenced by immunoSEQ multiplex PCR; TCRdb stores in-frame clones only, minus some. In the table there are some 14,000 clones, about 70% of which are singletons. Tissue from the graft was processed to free its intraepithelial and lamina propria lymphocytes. For this clone: What it recognizes is unknown. One end of the junction does not line up with germline, which may come from a read error.

The material was ileum tissue, obtained 717 days after intestinal transplantation. The chain recombines TRBV4-3 with TRBJ2-2; 12 nucleotides line up with TRBD2. The TCR sequence derives from a human patient who received an intestinal transplant, so some T cells may come from the graft donor. As DNA, the CDR3 is TGCGCCCGCAGCCAAGTCCTTCTAGCGGGGGGGCTTGTCGGGGAGCTGTTTTTT. Its translation is CARSQVLLAGGLVGELFF.